This TCR beta chain was profiled in a study of blood T cells in healthy people across ages. The individuals who served as donors were healthy Caucasians living in Russia, aged roughly 6 to 100. For the second PCR, which ran for about 6 to 11 cycles, a sample-barcoded 5' primer and a J-beta primer mix were used. TCRdb passed the 5' RACE reads through MiXCR, listing each CDR3 protein once. The sample consists of around 1.5 million distinct CDR3 sequences, around 36% of them appearing once. CDR3 size: 15 residues. The V gene end was trimmed by 8 bases and the J gene end by 5 bases; junction bases not matched to a gene: 12. Germline V gene lookup returns CDR1 ENHRY and CDR2 SYGVKD. This clonotype has a count of ten or more.

The V call is TRBV10-3, the J call TRBJ2-1, with TRBD2 matching 7 bases. The sequencing input was blood. This TCR was sampled from a woman between 25 and 40 years old in good health. CDR3 coding DNA: TGTGCCATCGGAACCCGGGAGGAACGAAACAATGAGCAGTTCTTC. Translation: CAIGTREERNNEQFF.